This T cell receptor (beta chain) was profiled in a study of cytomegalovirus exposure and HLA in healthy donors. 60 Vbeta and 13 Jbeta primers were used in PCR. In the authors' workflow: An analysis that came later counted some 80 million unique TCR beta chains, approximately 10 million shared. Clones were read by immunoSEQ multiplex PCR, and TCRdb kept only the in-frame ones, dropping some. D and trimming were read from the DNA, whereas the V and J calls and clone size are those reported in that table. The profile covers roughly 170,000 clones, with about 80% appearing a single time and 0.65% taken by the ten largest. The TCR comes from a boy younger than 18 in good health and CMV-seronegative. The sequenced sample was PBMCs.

The CDR3 nucleotides are TGTGCCAGCAGAGATACGCAAGGGAGGGATACTGAAGCTTTCTTT. Amino acid sequence: CASRDTQGRDTEAFF. The chain carries TRBV6-5 and TRBJ1-1; D remains ambiguous. V lost 6 bases, J lost 5 bases, and 19 bases lay in between. Germline loops: CDR1 MNHEY, CDR2 SVGAGI. The CDR3 is made up of 15 amino acids.